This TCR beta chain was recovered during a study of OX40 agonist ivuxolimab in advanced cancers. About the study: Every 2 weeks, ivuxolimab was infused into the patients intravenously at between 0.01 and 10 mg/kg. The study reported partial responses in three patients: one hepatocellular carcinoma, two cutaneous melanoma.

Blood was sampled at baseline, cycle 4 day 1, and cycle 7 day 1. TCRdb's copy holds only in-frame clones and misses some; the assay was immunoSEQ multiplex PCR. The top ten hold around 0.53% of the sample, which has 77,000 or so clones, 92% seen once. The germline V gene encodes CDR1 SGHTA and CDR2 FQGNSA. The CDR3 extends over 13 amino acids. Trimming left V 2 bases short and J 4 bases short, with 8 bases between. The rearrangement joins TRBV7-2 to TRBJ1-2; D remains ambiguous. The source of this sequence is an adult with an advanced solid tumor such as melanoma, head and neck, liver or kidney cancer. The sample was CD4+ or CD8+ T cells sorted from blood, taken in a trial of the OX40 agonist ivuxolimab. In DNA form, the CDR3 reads TGTGCCAGCAGCTTACTACGGGGCTATGGCTACACCTTC. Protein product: CASSLLRGYGYTF.